What follows is one T cell receptor (beta chain) and its context. Here immunoSEQ multiplex PCR was the method, and the copy in TCRdb shows in-frame clones only, minus some. This sample carries about 270,000 clones, approximately 89% of them seen once, and the ten largest clones take roughly 1.2%. The CDR3 spans 13 residues. The J segment lost 8 bases and the V segment lost 0 bases, leaving 4 bases of the junction unmatched. In germline, CDR1 is SGHRS, CDR2 YFSETQ. The data stem from a study of blood T cell repertoires in COVID-19. Assignment of participants to cohorts was predicated upon participant-reported clinical history.

The TCR comes from a woman between 40 and 55 years old with acute COVID-19. The J gene is TRBJ1-2, the V gene TRBV5-1; 7 bases line up with TRBD1. Specimen: PBMCs or T cells enriched from blood (not recorded which). The CDR3 spells CASSLGQGLGYTF. The CDR3 nucleotides are TGCGCCAGCAGCTTGGGACAGGGTCTCGGCTACACCTTC.